Below are 17 T cell receptor beta chains sequenced from a single sample in a study of long-term antiretroviral therapy in people with HIV. An immunoSEQ assay, version v3.0, was performed at survey level. Profiling relied on immunoSEQ multiplex PCR, and the TCRdb table lists in-frame clones only, not all of them. The table shows 19,000 or so clones, with around three quarters occurring only once. The specimen comprised unsorted PBMCs, sampled 2.2 years after starting antiretroviral therapy. The receptors were sampled from a man between 45 and 60 years old with HIV.

Only a few counts were recorded for this clone. This chain connects TRBV27 to TRBJ1-1, with TRBD1 matching over 8 bases. V was pared by 8 bases and J by 6 bases, with 8 bases of the junction left unmatched. There are 13 residues in the CDR3. Germline values: CDR1 MNHEY, CDR2 SMNVEV (reference sequence). CDR3 sequence reads: CASSGTGGAEAFF. The DNA of the CDR3 is TGTGCCAGCTCTGGGACAGGAGGGGCTGAAGCTTTCTTT.

The chain carries TRBV7-8 and TRBJ2-7; 9 bases are shared with TRBD1. Germline loops: CDR1 SGHVS, CDR2 FQNEAQ. The CDR3 sequence is 16 residues long. V dropped 1 base and J dropped 4; count of bases not matched to a gene: 8. CDR3 nucleotide sequence: TGTGCCAGCAGCTTAGGGGACAGGGCCTTTTTTTACGAGCAGTACTTC. It codes for CASSLGDRAFFYEQYF.

This sequence joins TRBV5-1 and TRBJ1-2; the D is unclear. With 0 bases removed from V and 4 bases from J, the gap between germline ends came to 13 bases. The length of the CDR3 is 15 residues. Germline CDR1 SGHRS, CDR2 YFSETQ. The CDR3, as DNA: TGCGCCAGCAGCTTGGTGGAGCATTCCCCCTATGGCTACACCTTC. Translating gives CASSLVEHSPYGYTF.

The chain carries TRBV19 and TRBJ1-1, with D hard to call. Germline assignment: CDR1 LNHDA and CDR2 SQIVND (reference sequence). The ends were cut back, 5 bases at V and 0 bases at J, with 19 bases in the middle. This CDR3 is built from 17 residues. As DNA, the CDR3 is TGTGCCAGTAGTGCCCGAAGAAGTACCAGTATGAACACTGAAGCTTTCTTT. This encodes CASSARRSTSMNTEAFF.

V gene TRBV7-9 combines with J gene TRBJ2-3, with D unclear. Trimming removed 8 bases from V and 0 bases from J, with 12 bases in between. Germline V gene lookup returns CDR1 SEHNR and CDR2 FQNEAQ (reference sequence). The CDR3 loop spans 14 amino acids. In DNA, the CDR3 is TGTGCCAGCCTCGTAGGAATCAGCACAGATACGCAGTATTTT. Its translation: CASLVGISTDTQYF.

The CDR3 region is CASSFLQAFSGNTIYF. Here the CDR3 DNA reads TGTGCCAGCAGCTTCCTACAGGCGTTTTCTGGAAACACCATATATTTT. The chain recombines TRBV5-6 with TRBJ1-3; the D gene is possibly TRBD1 (5 bases). Germline lookup yields CDR1 SGHDT and CDR2 YYEEEE. V dropped 2 bases and J dropped 1 base, with 13 bases sitting between them. The CDR3 contains 16 residues.

The V gene is TRBV27, the J gene TRBJ1-2; D possibly corresponds to TRBD1 (5 bases). Germline V lookup: CDR1 MNHEY, CDR2 SMNVEV (reference sequence). This CDR3 is built from 14 residues. Trimming shortened V by 3 bases and J by 8 bases, and 16 bases separated the two germline ends. CDR3 bases: TGTGCCAGCAGTTTCGAGCGGGGGACGGGGGGCTACACCTTC. Amino acid sequence: CASSFERGTGGYTF.

This chain uses TRBV7-6 with TRBJ1-3, with 8 bases fitting TRBD1. V trimming: 5 bases; J trimming: 2 bases; junction bases outside the gene matches: 8. Germline loops: CDR1 SGHVS, CDR2 FNYEAQ. The CDR3 loop spans 16 amino acids. The CDR3 sequence: CASSPGQGRTGNTIYF. The CDR3 region has the DNA TGTGCCAGCAGCCCTGGACAGGGAAGGACTGGAAACACCATATATTTT. Supplemented by reference TRBV7-6 and TRBJ1-3, the full variable domain reads GAGVSQSPRYKVTKRGQDVALRCDPISGHVSLYWYRQALGQGPEFLTYFNYEAQQDKSGLPNDRFSAERPEGSISTLTIQRTEQRDSAMYRCASSPGQGRTGNTIYFGEGSWLTVV.

The sample holds one count of this clone. The chain recombines TRBV5-4 with TRBJ1-4; D call uncertain. CDR3 size: 16 residues. V shed 3 bases and J shed 0 bases, with 12 bases lying between them. Looked up from germline, CDR1 is SGHNT and CDR2 is YYREEE (reference sequence). As DNA, the CDR3 is TGTGCCAGCAGCTCCGGAGTTGGCGCAACTAATGAAAAACTGTTTTTT. Its protein product is CASSSGVGATNEKLFF. The complete variable domain, with remaining parts taken from reference TRBV5-4 and TRBJ1-4, reads ETGVTQSPTHLIKTRGQQVTLRCSSQSGHNTVSWYQQALGQGPQFIFQYYREEENGRGNFPPRFSGLQFPNYSSELNVNALELDDSALYLCASSSGVGATNEKLFFGSGTQLSVL.

This rearrangement joins TRBV7-6 to TRBJ1-2; D is possibly TRBD1 (6 bases). The CDR3 is 18 amino acids. Germline V gene sequence: CDR1 SGHVS, CDR2 FNYEAQ. Trimming cost V 0 bases and J 6 bases, with 23 bases left between them. As DNA, the CDR3 is TGTGCCAGCAGCTTAGCCGTATCACAGGGAATGTTTCGAAATGGCTACACCTTC. It yields the protein CASSLAVSQGMFRNGYTF.

The chain has TRBV7-9 and TRBJ1-2; weak D call: TRBD1 (5 bases). The CDR3 is 16 amino acids. V lost 5 bases and J 2 bases, leaving 18 bases between the germline ends. Germline-derived CDR1 and CDR2 are SEHNR and FQNEAQ (reference sequence). This CDR3 reads CASSPSGYRRNYGYTF. CDR3 nucleotides: TGTGCCAGCAGCCCATCAGGCTACAGGCGGAACTATGGCTACACCTTC.

The chain employs TRBV7-2 and TRBJ1-1; possible D gene TRBD1, 6 bases. The CDR3 has 14 amino acids. Germline V CDR1 and CDR2: SGHTA, FQGNSA. Trimming took off 2 bases at V and 10 bases at J, with 17 bases between the two ends. The DNA of the CDR3 is TGTGCCAGCAGCTTATTGGCAGGGGTGAGGGGAGCTTTCTTT. Translated, it gives CASSLLAGVRGAFF.

This chain links TRBV18 with TRBJ1-4, with D possibly being TRBD1 (6 bases). This CDR3 comprises 15 residues. V was clipped by 6 bases and J by 4 bases, with 15 bases between them. Germline assignment: CDR1 KGHSH and CDR2 LQKENI. In nucleotides, the CDR3 is TGTGCCAGCTCCCGGACAGATCCCTTTAATGAAAAACTGTTTTTT. It encodes CASSRTDPFNEKLFF.

This clone was observed a few times. The chain joins TRBV19 to TRBJ2-1; D is perhaps TRBD2 (5 bases). The CDR3 sequence is 13 residues long. Trimming pared 5 bases from V and 7 bases from J, leaving 12 bases between. Germline loops: CDR1 LNHDA, CDR2 SQIVND (reference sequence). The CDR3 nucleotides are TGTGCCAGTAGTGCCCATCTAGCAAATGAGCAGTTCTTC. It encodes CASSAHLANEQFF.

This clone was recorded once. This chain connects TRBV4-2 to TRBJ1-1, with D possibly TRBD1 on 6 matching bases. Germline V gene data show CDR1 as LGHNA and CDR2 as YNFKEQ. The CDR3 is 16 residues long. V gave up 1 base and J gave up 3 bases, with 15 bases separating them. The CDR3 protein is CASSQVGQGTYTEAFF. The CDR3 region has the DNA TGTGCCAGCAGCCAAGTGGGCCAGGGGACTTACACTGAAGCTTTCTTT.

This clone was observed a handful of times. The rearrangement joins TRBV5-1 to TRBJ2-7, with D tentatively TRBD1 or TRBD2 (5 bases each). CDR3 size: 15 residues. V was cut by 7 bases and J by 1 base, with 18 bases left in between. Germline loops: CDR1 SGHRS, CDR2 YFSETQ. The DNA of the CDR3 is TGCGCCAGCGGCGCCGGGACGGGGATATCCTACGAGCAGTACTTC. Translation gives CASGAGTGISYEQYF.

The rearrangement links TRBV11-2 to TRBJ2-3; a weak D match, TRBD2 (5 bases). CDR3 size: 14 residues. Trimming stripped 5 bases from V and 0 bases from J, with 9 bases between. Germline CDR1 and CDR2: SGHAT and FQNNGV. CDR3 in amino acids: CASSNRGSTDTQYF. The CDR3 bases are TGTGCCAGCAGCAACCGGGGAAGCACAGATACGCAGTATTTT.